This T cell receptor (beta chain) originates from a study of T-cell memory formation after mild COVID-19. Researchers used 5'RACE with constant-segment primers to make TCR alpha and TCR beta cDNA libraries that carry sample barcodes and UMIs. TCRdb re-derived calls from the 5' RACE reads in MiXCR, one entry per CDR3 protein. The data show around 300,000 distinct CDR3 sequences, approximately 14% seen once. This CDR3 contains 15 residues. The germline CDR1 and CDR2 sequences are ENHRY and SYGVKD. Losses at the gene ends were 4 bases for V and 3 bases for J; bases not matched to a gene: 4. A remark on this clonotype: Its cognate antigen is unknown.

Study-wide results and caveats: Contracting clones from day 15 to 85 had balanced CD4/CD8; later expanders favoured CD4+. Chiefly within CM and EM were the contracting CD4+ clones; CD8+ ones were within EMRA. Certain responding clones were present in pre-infection memory, suggesting participation of cross-reactive memory.

The origin of this receptor is a man between 18 and 35 years old who had mild COVID-19 (a few samples of this study predate the infection). Cell type and time point are not known. The chain couples TRBV10-3 to TRBJ1-4; 8 positions agree with TRBD1. Sequenced sample: PBMCs or a T cell subset sorted from them (not recorded which). CDR3 loop: CAISGGQAANEKLFF. For the CDR3, the DNA is TGTGCCATCAGTGGGGGACAGGCCGCTAATGAAAAACTGTTTTTT.